This TCR beta chain was identified in a study of early T cells in non-severe SARS-CoV-2 infection. TCRdb re-analysed the 5' RACE reads in MiXCR, keeping a single row per CDR3 protein. The table lists around 75,000 distinct CDR3 sequences, roughly 8.7% of them singletons, with under 6.5% in the top ten. The CDR3 is 16 amino acids. Germline loops: CDR1 PRHDT, CDR2 FYEKMQ (reference sequence). Trimming stripped 5 bases from V and 6 bases from J, with 23 bases between. This clonotype has just a few counts. The sample comprised whole blood. This receptor was identified in an adult who was a healthcare worker with PCR-confirmed SARS-CoV-2 infection or an uninfected control (not recorded which). The rearrangement uses TRBV13 and TRBJ2-7, with D perhaps TRBD2 (7 bases). The DNA for the CDR3 is TGTGCCAGCAGCCGCTACCAGGGCGGGGGCATAACCGAGCAGTACTTC. Residues: CASSRYQGGGITEQYF.